What follows are 29 T cell receptor beta chains derived from one specimen sequenced in a study of T cells after yellow fever vaccination. TCRdb called the 5' RACE reads again in MiXCR, with one record for every CDR3 protein. The sample includes about 360,000 distinct CDR3 sequences, 6.2% of them seen just once. Material: PBMCs, obtained 5 days after the yellow fever booster vaccination. The receptors were sampled from a man between 25 and 39 years old who received the YFV17D yellow fever vaccine.

This clonotype was counted at least ten times. The V call is TRBV11-1, the J call TRBJ2-1; 8 nucleotides align to TRBD1. The CDR3 runs 15 residues. Germline V CDR1 and CDR2: SGHAT, FQDESV (reference sequence). Trimming at V came to 2 bases and at J to 4 bases, leaving 4 bases not matched to a gene. DNA of the CDR3: TGTGCCAGCAGCTTACAACAGGGGGGATACAATGAGCAGTTCTTC. Amino acid sequence: CASSLQQGGYNEQFF.

The chain is built from TRBV7-8 and TRBJ1-3, with D perhaps matching TRBD1 (5 bases). The CDR3 spans 15 residues. Germline V gene data show CDR1 as SGHVS and CDR2 as FQNEAQ. V lost 5 bases and J 0 bases, leaving 11 bases between the germline ends. CDR3 in amino acids: CASSEGPYSGNTIYF. CDR3 DNA: TGTGCCAGCAGCGAGGGACCGTACTCTGGAAACACCATATATTTT.

This clonotype was found many times. The chain is built from TRBV11-1 and TRBJ2-3; D perhaps matches TRBD2 (6 bases). V gave up 3 bases and J gave up 8 bases, with 30 bases separating them. Germline CDR1 and CDR2: SGHAT and FQDESV (reference sequence). This CDR3 has 19 residues. The CDR3 DNA follows: TGTGCCAGCAGCTTTTCTCCTCCAGGTAGCGGAGCAAAGCAGCCTACGCAGTATTTT. The encoded protein is CASSFSPPGSGAKQPTQYF.

This clonotype appeared a few times. The chain uses TRBV11-2 and TRBJ1-3; D ambiguous. The germline V and J ends were trimmed by 6 bases and 0 bases, with 18 bases remaining between them. From germline, CDR1 is SGHAT and CDR2 FQNNGV. The CDR3 covers 17 residues. CDR3 nucleotide sequence: TGTGCCAGCAGACGGTCGGCTTGGGGTGACTCTGGAAACACCATATATTTT. Translation: CASRRSAWGDSGNTIYF.

At least ten counts were recorded for this clonotype. The chain links TRBV12-3 or TRBV12-4 to TRBJ2-7, with D perhaps matching TRBD1 (5 bases). The CDR3 contains 15 residues. The V gene lost 3 bases and the J gene lost 0 bases, with 12 bases spanning the gap. CDR3 DNA: TGTGCCAGCAGTTTTCGTCAGGGCAGCTCCTACGAGCAGTACTTC. Its protein is CASSFRQGSSYEQYF.

DNA for the CDR3: TGTGCCAGCAGACCCGGGACAGGGGGCTGGAACACTGAAGCTTTCTTT. Its protein product is CASRPGTGGWNTEAFF. V gene TRBV7-9 combines with J gene TRBJ1-1, with TRBD1 identical over 12 bases. This CDR3 has 16 residues. J was trimmed by 1 base and V by 6 bases; bases with no gene match: 6. From germline, CDR1 is SEHNR and CDR2 FQNEAQ (reference sequence). The variable domain in full, completed from reference TRBV7-9 and TRBJ1-1, reads DTGVSQNPRHKITKRGQNVTFRCDPISEHNRLYWYRQTLGQGPEFLTYFQNEAQLEKSRLLSDRFSAERPKGSFSTLEIQRTEQGDSAMYLCASRPGTGGWNTEAFFGQGTRLTVV.

The chain is built from TRBV4-3 and TRBJ2-2; a possible D gene is TRBD2 (5 bases). V gave up 0 bases and J gave up 7 bases, with 12 bases separating them. The length of the CDR3 is 15 residues. Per the germline V gene, CDR1 is LGHNA and CDR2 is YSLEER. In nucleotides, the CDR3 is TGCGCCAGCAGCCAAGATTTGAGGGTTGACGGGGAGCTGTTTTTT. This encodes CASSQDLRVDGELFF.

The chain uses TRBV6-5 and TRBJ1-5; 8 positions match TRBD1. Losses at the gene ends were 2 bases for V and 7 bases for J; bases not matched to a gene: 13. Germline V lookup: CDR1 MNHEY, CDR2 SVGAGI. The CDR3 runs 17 residues. CDR3 sequence reads: CASSYTSTGATAQPQHF. The DNA for the CDR3 is TGTGCCAGCAGTTACACCTCGACAGGGGCGACTGCCCAGCCCCAGCATTTT.

This clonotype was picked up many times. The chain couples TRBV29-1 to TRBJ2-7; a possible D gene is TRBD2 (6 bases). The CDR3 consists of 14 residues. Trimming pared 7 bases from V and 5 bases from J, leaving 21 bases between. Germline CDR1 and CDR2: SQVTM and ANQGSEA. The CDR3 spells CSGAGTAAGNEQYF. The CDR3 DNA sequence: TGCAGCGGTGCCGGGACGGCTGCGGGAAACGAGCAGTACTTC.

The rearrangement uses TRBV7-8 and TRBJ2-1, with D maybe TRBD2 (6 bases). The length of the CDR3 is 16 residues. The V gene lost 8 bases and the J gene lost 6 bases, with 23 bases spanning the gap. Per germline, CDR1 SGHVS and CDR2 FQNEAQ. CDR3 nucleotide sequence: TGTGCCAGCTCGGCCGCGGGGCCTGGGGTCCCCAATGAGCAGTTCTTC. Protein sequence: CASSAAGPGVPNEQFF.

This clonotype was counted many times. Germline is not matched at one junction end, which may reflect a read error. This sequence joins TRBV7-9 and TRBJ2-7, with 7 bases fitting TRBD2. The CDR3 sequence is 12 residues long. Germline V gene sequence: CDR1 SEHNR, CDR2 FQNEAQ (reference sequence). The DNA for the CDR3 is TGTGCCAGCAGCCAAAGCATGGCGGGAGCAGACTTC. As protein: CASSQSMAGADF.

This clonotype was observed at least ten times. CDR3 protein: CASSLALAGVQWETQYF. In DNA form, the CDR3 reads TGCGCCAGCAGCTTGGCATTAGCGGGAGTACAGTGGGAGACCCAGTACTTC. The rearrangement links TRBV5-1 to TRBJ2-5, with 9 bases fitting TRBD2. The V gene end was trimmed by 0 bases and the J gene end by 5 bases; junction bases not matched to a gene: 11. The CDR3 is 17 amino acids. The germline gives CDR1 SGHRS, CDR2 YFSETQ.

The chain joins TRBV18 to TRBJ2-1; 9 positions match TRBD2. Per germline, CDR1 KGHSH and CDR2 LQKENI. CDR3 length equals 15 residues. The V and J ends lost 2 bases and 9 bases, in that order; junction bases with no gene match: 8. CDR3 sequence reads: CASSPGTSWSLEQFF. The CDR3 nucleotides are TGTGCCAGCTCACCAGGGACTAGCTGGAGCCTTGAGCAGTTCTTC.

A few counts support this clonotype. This chain connects TRBV5-5 to TRBJ1-2; 8 bases match TRBD1. Per the germline V gene, CDR1 is SGHKS and CDR2 is YYEKEE (reference sequence). The CDR3 is 14 residues long. V lost 1 base and J lost 3; bases outside the gene matches: 2. In DNA, the CDR3 is TGTGCCAGCAGCTTGTCAGGGGGCCACTATGGCTACACCTTC. Residues: CASSLSGGHYGYTF.

This clonotype was detected ten times or more. The chain joins TRBV4-2 to TRBJ2-7, with TRBD2 matching 7 bases. The CDR3 totals 13 residues. The J segment lost 9 bases and the V segment lost 7 bases, leaving 12 bases of the junction unmatched. Germline V gene sequence: CDR1 LGHNA, CDR2 YNFKEQ. The CDR3: CASTRRGVKGQYF. The CDR3 DNA reads TGTGCCAGCACCCGCCGGGGGGTGAAGGGGCAGTACTTC.

The chain joins TRBV27 to TRBJ2-5; D possibly corresponds to TRBD1 (7 bases). V was shortened by 3 bases and J by 4 bases, with 12 bases between the two germline ends. Germline loops: CDR1 MNHEY, CDR2 SMNVEV (reference sequence). The CDR3 is made up of 14 amino acids. The CDR3 DNA is TGTGCCAGCAGTTTGGAGGGGGCGGGAGAGACCCAGTACTTC. This encodes CASSLEGAGETQYF.

The chain employs TRBV20-1 and TRBJ2-7; D remains unclear. CDR1 and CDR2 (germline): DFQATT, SNEGSKA (reference sequence). V was shortened by 5 bases and J by 2 bases, with 13 bases between the two germline ends. This CDR3 is 13 amino acids long. CDR3 coding DNA: TGCAGTGCTCCGCGGCACCTCGCCTACGAGCAGTACTTC. Its protein product is CSAPRHLAYEQYF.

The chain is built from TRBV20-1 and TRBJ2-3; 10 bases match TRBD2. V was clipped by 2 bases and J by 4 bases; unmatched bases: 3. Germline values: CDR1 DFQATT, CDR2 SNEGSKA (reference sequence). CDR3 length equals 14 residues. CDR3 sequence reads: CSARLGLAADTQYF. CDR3 DNA: TGCAGTGCTAGACTCGGACTAGCGGCAGATACGCAGTATTTT.

V and J are TRBV7-2 and TRBJ1-5, with D tentatively TRBD1 (6 bases). Per the germline V gene, CDR1 is SGHTA and CDR2 is FQGNSA. The CDR3 extends over 17 amino acids. Trimming removed 2 bases from V and 0 bases from J, with 14 bases in between. This chain's CDR3 is CASSLRGKDYSNQPQHF. The DNA for the CDR3 is TGTGCCAGCAGCTTAAGGGGGAAGGATTATAGCAATCAGCCCCAGCATTTT. The whole variable domain, remainder taken from reference TRBV7-2 and TRBJ1-5, is GAGVSQSPSNKVTEKGKDVELRCDPISGHTALYWYRQSLGQGLEFLIYFQGNSAPDKSGLPSDRFSAERTGGSVSTLTIQRTQQEDSAVYLCASSLRGKDYSNQPQHFGDGTRLSIL.

This clonotype was observed many times. The rearrangement joins TRBV6-6 to TRBJ2-2; D unresolved. The germline CDR1 and CDR2 sequences are MNHNY and SVGAGI (reference sequence). Trimming pared 2 bases from V and 7 bases from J, leaving 8 bases between. The CDR3 spans 13 residues. The CDR3 nucleotides read TGTGCCAGCAGTTACGGTTTTTTCGGGGAGCTGTTTTTT. This codes for CASSYGFFGELFF.

In its sample, this clonotype was seen many times. The rearrangement joins TRBV29-1 to TRBJ2-3; possibly TRBD1 or TRBD2 for D (5 bases each). Germline values: CDR1 SQVTM, CDR2 ANQGSEA. The CDR3 sequence is 12 residues long. V was pared by 4 bases and J by 3 bases, with 8 bases between. The CDR3 nucleotides are TGCAGCGTTGCTGGGGGAACAGATACGCAGTATTTT. Translating it yields CSVAGGTDTQYF.

This clonotype showed up many times. The gene calls are TRBV4-2 and TRBJ2-7; D gene ambiguous. The CDR3 has 15 residues. V lost 0 bases to trimming and J lost 2 bases, with 11 bases between them. CDR1 is LGHNA and CDR2 is YNFKEQ in the germline V gene. Here the CDR3 reads CASSQEDGGTYEQYF. CDR3 coding DNA: TGTGCCAGCAGCCAAGAAGACGGCGGAACCTACGAGCAGTACTTC.

This clonotype showed up many times. The chain carries TRBV5-1 and TRBJ1-4; perhaps TRBD1 as D (6 bases). Trimming removed 5 bases from V and 3 bases from J, with 8 bases in between. Germline assignment: CDR1 SGHRS and CDR2 YFSETQ. The length of the CDR3 is 13 residues. CDR3 loop: CASRDSSNEKLFF. CDR3 bases: TGCGCCAGCAGGGACAGTTCTAATGAAAAACTGTTTTTT.

At least ten counts were recorded for this clonotype. The rearrangement uses TRBV5-6 and TRBJ2-1; TRBD1 matches 8 bases. The CDR3 is made up of 15 amino acids. Germline values: CDR1 SGHDT, CDR2 YYEEEE. Losses at the gene ends were 2 bases for V and 7 bases for J; bases not matched to a gene: 8. CDR3 bases: TGTGCCAGCAGCTTTCCGGACAGGGCGGCTAATGAGCAGTTCTTC. It specifies CASSFPDRAANEQFF.

CDR3 in DNA: TGTGCCAGCAGCTTGCACTCAGCCACCTGGGACGAGCAGTACTTC. Translated: CASSLHSATWDEQYF. The rearrangement joins TRBV7-2 to TRBJ2-7, with no clear D. The CDR3 has 15 amino acids. V lost 3 bases, J lost 5 bases, and 17 bases lay in between. The germline gives CDR1 SGHTA, CDR2 FQGNSA.

This clonotype showed up just a few times. The V call is TRBV12-3 or TRBV12-4, the J call TRBJ1-1; D call uncertain. Trimming pared 3 bases from V and 3 bases from J, leaving 11 bases between. The CDR3 sequence is 14 residues long. The CDR3 loop reads CASSLGRRDTEAFF. The CDR3 coding sequence is TGTGCCAGCAGTTTGGGAAGAAGGGACACTGAAGCTTTCTTT.

This clonotype has only a few counts. This chain joins TRBV18 and TRBJ2-3; 11 nucleotides line up with TRBD2. This CDR3 has 18 amino acids. Per germline, CDR1 KGHSH and CDR2 LQKENI. Trimming at V came to 0 bases and at J to 6 bases, leaving 11 bases not matched to a gene. In DNA form, the CDR3 reads TGTGCCAGCTCACCACCTAAGGGACTAGCGGCCTCAGGGGATACGCAGTATTTT. The encoded protein is CASSPPKGLAASGDTQYF.

This clonotype was recorded many times. V is TRBV5-1 and J is TRBJ1-4, with unresolved D. The CDR3 extends over 13 amino acids. Trimming shortened V by 0 bases and J by 5 bases, and 5 bases separated the two germline ends. Germline CDR1 reads SGHRS; CDR2 reads YFSETQ. The CDR3 loop is CASSLAKNEKLFF. CDR3 DNA sequence: TGCGCCAGCAGCTTGGCCAAGAATGAAAAACTGTTTTTT.

This clonotype was seen only a few times. This rearrangement joins TRBV20-1 to TRBJ2-1; D tentatively fits TRBD1 or TRBD2 (6 bases each). CDR1 and CDR2 from the germline V gene are DFQATT and SNEGSKA (reference sequence). The CDR3 spans 16 residues. V lost 3 bases to trimming and J lost 4 bases, with 19 bases between them. The CDR3 loop reads CSASPPGQGTYNEQFF. In DNA, the CDR3 is TGCAGTGCTAGCCCTCCCGGGCAGGGGACTTACAATGAGCAGTTCTTC.